This T cell receptor beta chain emerged from a study of vaccination effects on CD4 cells after COVID-19. Findings and caveats of the study: Clones induced by infection and by vaccine showed marked clonal contraction late after vaccination.

The repertoire was sequenced with immunoSEQ multiplex PCR; TCRdb's copy has only in-frame clones and lacks some. The sample carries fewer than 55,000 clones, approximately 75% recorded once. Trimming took off 3 bases at V and 5 bases at J, with 7 bases between the two ends. The CDR3 runs to 12 residues. This clone was seen once. Its antigen is undetermined. Within the ViraFEST assay, antigen-specific CD4+ T cells underwent expansion with viral peptide pools prior to sequencing. Upon completion of under eleven days in culture, CD4+ T cells were isolated. Vaccine recipients lacked prior SARS-CoV-2 infection and had negative nucleocapsid antibodies.

This clonotype was obtained from a human donor who received a COVID-19 vaccine. The chain combines TRBV12-3 or TRBV12-4 with TRBJ1-2; D gene unclear. This specimen was CD4+ T cells from PBMCs cultured with HCoV-OC43 spike peptides, taken before COVID-19 vaccination. The subset denotes: HCoV-OC43 spike overlapping peptide pool stimulation. The CDR3 reads CASSFSEYGYTF. The CDR3 DNA reads TGTGCCAGCAGTTTTTCTGAGTATGGCTACACCTTC.